Listed below are T cell receptor beta chains from one sample, sequenced in a study of blood T cells in healthy people across ages. TCRdb reanalysed the 5' RACE reads using MiXCR and keeps one entry per CDR3 protein. Among 780,000 or so distinct CDR3 sequences, less than 70% were seen once, and the ten largest hold approximately 40%. The sample taken for sequencing was blood. These receptors all come from a man at least 80 years old in good health. Both conserved end residues are trimmed from each CDR3. A D gene is named only where the DNA matches it firmly. For some rows the clone size is stated as once, few or many, or as a class when expanded; others skip it.

v_gene: TRBV28; d_gene: TRBD1; abundance: NA; j_gene: TRBJ2-3; CDR3aa: ASSLLQGLGTDTQY
v_gene: TRBV20-1; d_gene: NA; abundance: NA; j_gene: TRBJ2-1; CDR3aa: SAQRRGRWVSEQF
v_gene: TRBV6-5; d_gene: TRBD1; abundance: NA; j_gene: TRBJ1-4; CDR3aa: ASGLWTGDEKLF
v_gene: TRBV4-1; d_gene: NA; abundance: NA; j_gene: TRBJ2-7; CDR3aa: ASSRGNSGVYEQY
v_gene: TRBV10-3; d_gene: NA; abundance: NA; j_gene: TRBJ1-4; CDR3aa: AISESGATNEKLF
v_gene: TRBV5-1; d_gene: NA; abundance: NA; j_gene: TRBJ2-1; CDR3aa: ASSPRTGSDYNEQF
v_gene: TRBV20-1; d_gene: TRBD2; abundance: NA; j_gene: TRBJ2-1; CDR3aa: SAPTAGPSYNEQF
v_gene: TRBV28; d_gene: TRBD1; abundance: few; j_gene: TRBJ2-3; CDR3aa: ASSPVDRETDTQY
v_gene: TRBV5-1; d_gene: NA; abundance: few; j_gene: TRBJ2-1; CDR3aa: ASSAEGLYNEQF
v_gene: TRBV18; d_gene: TRBD2; abundance: few; j_gene: TRBJ2-4; CDR3aa: ASSPLGLAGPIAKNIQY
v_gene: TRBV20-1; d_gene: TRBD2; abundance: NA; j_gene: TRBJ2-7; CDR3aa: SASLGLAGRTYEQY
v_gene: TRBV28; d_gene: NA; abundance: NA; j_gene: TRBJ1-4; CDR3aa: AGETGGMEKLF
v_gene: TRBV20-1; d_gene: NA; abundance: NA; j_gene: TRBJ1-4; CDR3aa: SARGPGLGEKLF
v_gene: TRBV11-1; d_gene: TRBD2; abundance: NA; j_gene: TRBJ2-1; CDR3aa: ASSRTSGPSTQF
v_gene: TRBV27; d_gene: NA; abundance: NA; j_gene: NA; CDR3aa: ASSARDRNEQF
v_gene: TRBV20-1; d_gene: TRBD1; abundance: NA; j_gene: TRBJ1-4; CDR3aa: SGVSGGVGEKLF
v_gene: TRBV3-1; d_gene: TRBD1; abundance: NA; j_gene: TRBJ1-4; CDR3aa: ASSQDRGLRNEKLF
v_gene: TRBV11-2; d_gene: NA; abundance: NA; j_gene: TRBJ2-7; CDR3aa: ASSFFSYREGREQY
v_gene: TRBV7-2; d_gene: TRBD2; abundance: few; j_gene: TRBJ2-1; CDR3aa: ASSTGLANEQF
v_gene: TRBV27; d_gene: TRBD2; abundance: NA; j_gene: TRBJ2-3; CDR3aa: ASSLLGTSGTHRYAY
v_gene: TRBV29-1; d_gene: NA; abundance: NA; j_gene: TRBJ2-1; CDR3aa: SVGTLRNEQF
v_gene: TRBV20-1; d_gene: TRBD2; abundance: NA; j_gene: TRBJ2-2; CDR3aa: SARAGGTLGGELF
v_gene: TRBV27; d_gene: TRBD1; abundance: few; j_gene: TRBJ2-7; CDR3aa: ASSAGTGVGPSEQY
v_gene: TRBV20-1; d_gene: NA; abundance: NA; j_gene: TRBJ2-3; CDR3aa: SASPPAEGGRYAY